The rows below give T cell receptor beta chains drawn from one sample of a study of early T cells in non-severe SARS-CoV-2 infection. MiXCR, applied by TCRdb to the 5' RACE reads, yields one record per CDR3 protein. The sample includes about 83,000 distinct CDR3 sequences, roughly an eighth seen only once; the top ten take approximately 1.5%. Sequenced: whole blood. These receptors originate from an adult who was a healthcare worker with PCR-confirmed SARS-CoV-2 infection or an uninfected control (not recorded which). CDR3s include the opening cysteine and the closing phenylalanine or tryptophan. The D gene is left open where the match is weak. Only part of the rows carry a size: once, few, many, or a class if the clone is expanded.

abundance: many
d_gene: TRBD1
v_gene: TRBV11-2
j_gene: TRBJ2-5
CDR3nt: TGTGCCAGCAGCCCGGGACAGACCCTGTACCAAGAGACCCAGTACTTC
CDR3aa: CASSPGQTLYQETQYF

abundance: few
d_gene: NA
v_gene: TRBV12-3/TRBV12-4
j_gene: TRBJ2-1
CDR3nt: TGTGCCAGCAGTTTAGGACAGGACCTTGGAGAGCAGTTCTTC
CDR3aa: CASSLGQDLGEQFF

abundance: NA
d_gene: NA
v_gene: TRBV7-9
j_gene: TRBJ2-5
CDR3nt: TGTGCCAGCAGCTTAGGAGAGTACCAAGAGACCCAGTACTTC
CDR3aa: CASSLGEYQETQYF

abundance: many
d_gene: NA
v_gene: TRBV7-2
j_gene: TRBJ2-3
CDR3nt: TGTGCCAGCAGCTTAGGGTTAAGCACAGATACGCAGTATTTT
CDR3aa: CASSLGLSTDTQYF

abundance: few
d_gene: TRBD1
v_gene: TRBV29-1
j_gene: TRBJ1-1
CDR3nt: TGCAGCGTAGACAGGGGGGCGCTGAACACTGAAGCTTTCTTT
CDR3aa: CSVDRGALNTEAFF

abundance: NA
d_gene: NA
v_gene: TRBV7-2
j_gene: TRBJ1-2
CDR3nt: TGTGCCAGCAGCCAGCATTCTTACTATGGCTACACCTTC
CDR3aa: CASSQHSYYGYTF

abundance: NA
d_gene: NA
v_gene: TRBV11-1
j_gene: TRBJ2-7
CDR3nt: TGTGCCAGCAGCCCCGAGGGACATAACGAGCAGTACTTC
CDR3aa: CASSPEGHNEQYF

abundance: NA
d_gene: NA
v_gene: TRBV20-1
j_gene: TRBJ2-3
CDR3nt: TGCAGTGCTAGTCAAGGATTGGGGGTGAGGACAGATACGCAGTATTTT
CDR3aa: CSASQGLGVRTDTQYF

abundance: many
d_gene: NA
v_gene: TRBV29-1
j_gene: TRBJ1-1
CDR3nt: TGCAGCGTTGAATCATTGGCAGGGAGAGACGAAGCTTTCTTT
CDR3aa: CSVESLAGRDEAFF

abundance: many
d_gene: NA
v_gene: TRBV6-5
j_gene: TRBJ2-5
CDR3nt: TGTGCCAGCAGTTACGGGGACGGAGAAGAGACCCAGTACTTC
CDR3aa: CASSYGDGEETQYF

abundance: NA
d_gene: NA
v_gene: TRBV7-6
j_gene: TRBJ1-1
CDR3nt: TGTGCCAGCAGCTTAGTTATTGGGGACGTGAACACTGAAGCTTTCTTT
CDR3aa: CASSLVIGDVNTEAFF

abundance: many
d_gene: TRBD2
v_gene: TRBV4-3
j_gene: TRBJ2-1
CDR3nt: TGCGCCAGCAGCCAAGTCCGACTAGCGGGCCAACTGGGGTACAATGAGCAGTTCTTC
CDR3aa: CASSQVRLAGQLGYNEQFF

abundance: many
d_gene: NA
v_gene: TRBV19
j_gene: TRBJ2-6
CDR3nt: TGTGCCAGTAGTAGGGCGGGGGCCAACGTCCTGACTTTC
CDR3aa: CASSRAGANVLTF

abundance: few
d_gene: TRBD1
v_gene: TRBV6-5
j_gene: TRBJ2-7
CDR3nt: TGTGCCAGCAGTTCCAACAGGGGTTACGAGCAGTACTTC
CDR3aa: CASSSNRGYEQYF

abundance: many
d_gene: NA
v_gene: TRBV2
j_gene: TRBJ1-1
CDR3nt: TGTGCCAGCAGTGAATTACGTGGGGAAAGGGCTTTCTTT
CDR3aa: CASSELRGERAFF

abundance: few
d_gene: NA
v_gene: TRBV20-1
j_gene: TRBJ2-7
CDR3nt: TGCAGTGCCGTACCTCTAGGGACCTACGAGCAGTACTTC
CDR3aa: CSAVPLGTYEQYF

abundance: NA
d_gene: NA
v_gene: TRBV9
j_gene: TRBJ1-1
CDR3nt: TGTGCCAGCAGCACCACAGCGAACACTGAAGCTTTCTTT
CDR3aa: CASSTTANTEAFF

abundance: NA
d_gene: NA
v_gene: TRBV30
j_gene: TRBJ1-5
CDR3nt: TGTGCCTGGAGTGTAGGTCTCGGGACGGCTTATAACCGCAATCAGCCCCAGCATTTT
CDR3aa: CAWSVGLGTAYNRNQPQHF

abundance: NA
d_gene: NA
v_gene: TRBV29-1
j_gene: TRBJ1-1
CDR3nt: TGCAGCGCCCGGTCAGGGAACACTGAAGCTTTCTTT
CDR3aa: CSARSGNTEAFF

abundance: NA
d_gene: TRBD1
v_gene: TRBV2
j_gene: TRBJ2-6
CDR3nt: TGTGCCAGCAGGGAAGGGACAGGCCGGAGCTCTGGGGCCAACGTCCTGACTTTC
CDR3aa: CASREGTGRSSGANVLTF

abundance: many
d_gene: NA
v_gene: TRBV7-2
j_gene: TRBJ2-5
CDR3nt: TGTGCCAGCAGCTTAGCCACAGGAGCACGAGAGACCCAGTACTTC
CDR3aa: CASSLATGARETQYF

abundance: few
d_gene: NA
v_gene: TRBV20-1
j_gene: TRBJ2-7
CDR3nt: TGCAGTGCTGGGGACCGAAACTCCTACGAGCAGTACTTC
CDR3aa: CSAGDRNSYEQYF

abundance: many
d_gene: TRBD2
v_gene: TRBV30
j_gene: TRBJ2-1
CDR3nt: TGTGCCTGGAGTGGTGACTTACTAGCGGGGGTTTCTTACAATGAGCAGTTCTTC
CDR3aa: CAWSGDLLAGVSYNEQFF

abundance: many
d_gene: NA
v_gene: TRBV3-1
j_gene: TRBJ1-1
CDR3nt: TGTGCCAGCAGCCCCACACTGACGATGAACACTGAAGCTTTCTTT
CDR3aa: CASSPTLTMNTEAFF

abundance: many
d_gene: NA
v_gene: TRBV7-8
j_gene: TRBJ2-3
CDR3nt: TGTGCCAGCAGCTTCGGGGGCCGTACAGATACGCAGTATTTT
CDR3aa: CASSFGGRTDTQYF

abundance: many
d_gene: NA
v_gene: TRBV12-3/TRBV12-4
j_gene: TRBJ2-6
CDR3nt: TGTGCCAGCAGTTTTAGGCAGCTACTCTCTGGGGCCAACGTCCTGACTTTC
CDR3aa: CASSFRQLLSGANVLTF

abundance: few
d_gene: NA
v_gene: TRBV7-2
j_gene: TRBJ2-7
CDR3nt: TGTGCCAGCAGCCCCACGAGGGCCGCCTACGAGCAGTACTTC
CDR3aa: CASSPTRAAYEQYF

abundance: few
d_gene: NA
v_gene: TRBV5-1
j_gene: TRBJ2-5
CDR3nt: TGCGCCAGCAGCTTACCGGACAGCAAAGAGACCCAGTACTTC
CDR3aa: CASSLPDSKETQYF

abundance: NA
d_gene: TRBD1
v_gene: TRBV6-5
j_gene: TRBJ1-5
CDR3nt: TGTGCCAGCAGGCGTACAGGGGGCAATCAGCCCCAGCATTTT
CDR3aa: CASRRTGGNQPQHF

abundance: many
d_gene: TRBD1
v_gene: TRBV9
j_gene: TRBJ1-3
CDR3nt: TGTGCCAGCACCTTGACAGGGGAGGCTGGAAACACCATATATTTT
CDR3aa: CASTLTGEAGNTIYF

abundance: NA
d_gene: NA
v_gene: TRBV11-2
j_gene: TRBJ2-3
CDR3nt: TGTGCCAGCAGCTTCCCCGGACCTGGGAGCAGGGCAGATACGCAGTATTTT
CDR3aa: CASSFPGPGSRADTQYF

abundance: many
d_gene: NA
v_gene: TRBV2
j_gene: TRBJ2-3
CDR3nt: TGTGCCAGCCGCCTGATGGCTGCTACGCAGTATTTT
CDR3aa: CASRLMAATQYF

abundance: few
d_gene: TRBD1
v_gene: TRBV12-3/TRBV12-4
j_gene: TRBJ1-1
CDR3nt: TGTGCCAGCACCAGGGACAGTCCAATTGAAGCTTTCTTT
CDR3aa: CASTRDSPIEAFF

abundance: NA
d_gene: TRBD2
v_gene: TRBV4-2
j_gene: TRBJ2-7
CDR3nt: TGTGCCAGCAGCCAAGAAAGGACTAGAGCCCACTACGAGCAGTACTTC
CDR3aa: CASSQERTRAHYEQYF

abundance: many
d_gene: NA
v_gene: TRBV27
j_gene: TRBJ2-3
CDR3nt: TGTGCCAGCAGTTTACTATCCAGGATCACAGATACGCAGTATTTT
CDR3aa: CASSLLSRITDTQYF

abundance: many
d_gene: NA
v_gene: TRBV27
j_gene: TRBJ2-1
CDR3nt: TGTGCCAGCAGTCCCGGGGGCTACTCCTACAATGAGCAGTTCTTC
CDR3aa: CASSPGGYSYNEQFF

abundance: NA
d_gene: NA
v_gene: TRBV11-2
j_gene: TRBJ2-7
CDR3nt: TGTGCCAGCAGCTTAAGGTTCCTGCCCTCCTACGAGCAGTACTTC
CDR3aa: CASSLRFLPSYEQYF

abundance: NA
d_gene: NA
v_gene: TRBV20-1
j_gene: TRBJ2-7
CDR3nt: TGCAGTGCCCCATTATTAGTCGAGCAGTACTTC
CDR3aa: CSAPLLVEQYF

abundance: few
d_gene: TRBD1
v_gene: TRBV12-3/TRBV12-4
j_gene: TRBJ2-5
CDR3nt: TGTGCCAGCAGTTATAGATGGACAGGAGCCGACTTC
CDR3aa: CASSYRWTGADF

abundance: few
d_gene: NA
v_gene: TRBV10-3
j_gene: TRBJ1-1
CDR3nt: TGTGCCATCAGTGAGGCGGCAGGGAGCGGCACTGAAGCTTTCTTT
CDR3aa: CAISEAAGSGTEAFF

abundance: few
d_gene: TRBD1
v_gene: TRBV20-1
j_gene: TRBJ1-2
CDR3nt: TGCAGTGCGACAGGGGTGGGCTATGGCTACACCTTC
CDR3aa: CSATGVGYGYTF

abundance: many
d_gene: TRBD2
v_gene: TRBV20-1
j_gene: TRBJ2-1
CDR3nt: TGCAGTGCTCTCGGGGGGGCCAACCCACACAATGAGCAGTTCTTC
CDR3aa: CSALGGANPHNEQFF

abundance: NA
d_gene: NA
v_gene: TRBV6-5
j_gene: TRBJ1-2
CDR3nt: TGTGCCAGCGGATCATTGGGGGCGCAGGGCTACACCTTC
CDR3aa: CASGSLGAQGYTF

abundance: many
d_gene: NA
v_gene: TRBV4-2
j_gene: TRBJ2-3
CDR3nt: TGTGCCAGCAGCCAAGACGGCGGGGACACAGATACGCAGTATTTT
CDR3aa: CASSQDGGDTDTQYF

abundance: many
d_gene: NA
v_gene: TRBV18
j_gene: TRBJ1-5
CDR3nt: TGTGCCAGCTCACCAACCGGCGGCTATAATAGCAATCAGCCCCAGCATTTT
CDR3aa: CASSPTGGYNSNQPQHF

abundance: NA
d_gene: NA
v_gene: TRBV3-2
j_gene: TRBJ1-1
CDR3nt: TGTGCCAGCAGATCAACACCGGGACAATATAACACTGAAGCTTTCTTT
CDR3aa: CASRSTPGQYNTEAFF

abundance: few
d_gene: NA
v_gene: TRBV5-5
j_gene: TRBJ2-7
CDR3nt: TGTGCCAGCAGCTTGAAGGGCTCCGAGCAGTACTTC
CDR3aa: CASSLKGSEQYF

abundance: NA
d_gene: NA
v_gene: TRBV27
j_gene: TRBJ1-5
CDR3nt: TGTGCCAGCAGTTTACGAGGCCAGGGAGGGGGGCGCAATCAGCCCCAGCATTTT
CDR3aa: CASSLRGQGGGRNQPQHF

abundance: NA
d_gene: NA
v_gene: TRBV5-6
j_gene: TRBJ2-3
CDR3nt: TGTGCCAGCAGCTTCGGCGCGAGCACAGATACGCAGTATTTT
CDR3aa: CASSFGASTDTQYF

abundance: NA
d_gene: NA
v_gene: TRBV7-9
j_gene: TRBJ1-3
CDR3nt: TGTGCCAGCAGCTTAGCGGGGGCAGGGAGCTCTGGAAACACCATATATTTT
CDR3aa: CASSLAGAGSSGNTIYF

abundance: many
d_gene: TRBD2
v_gene: TRBV20-1
j_gene: TRBJ2-1
CDR3nt: TGCAGTGCCACCCTCCTAGGCGGGGGGGCCTATGAGCAGTTCTTC
CDR3aa: CSATLLGGGAYEQFF

abundance: NA
d_gene: TRBD2
v_gene: TRBV7-6
j_gene: TRBJ2-3
CDR3nt: TGTGCCAGCAGTTCGGGACTAGCGGGGAGGGAGACTACGCAGTATTTT
CDR3aa: CASSSGLAGRETTQYF

abundance: few
d_gene: TRBD2
v_gene: TRBV7-6
j_gene: TRBJ2-2
CDR3nt: TGTGCCAGCAGCTTATCCGGACTAGCGGGGGTGACGAACACCGGGGAGCTGTTTTTT
CDR3aa: CASSLSGLAGVTNTGELFF

abundance: many
d_gene: TRBD2
v_gene: TRBV12-3/TRBV12-4
j_gene: TRBJ2-2
CDR3nt: TGTGCCAGCAGTAAAGGACTAGCGGAGTCCACCGGGGAGCTGTTTTTT
CDR3aa: CASSKGLAESTGELFF